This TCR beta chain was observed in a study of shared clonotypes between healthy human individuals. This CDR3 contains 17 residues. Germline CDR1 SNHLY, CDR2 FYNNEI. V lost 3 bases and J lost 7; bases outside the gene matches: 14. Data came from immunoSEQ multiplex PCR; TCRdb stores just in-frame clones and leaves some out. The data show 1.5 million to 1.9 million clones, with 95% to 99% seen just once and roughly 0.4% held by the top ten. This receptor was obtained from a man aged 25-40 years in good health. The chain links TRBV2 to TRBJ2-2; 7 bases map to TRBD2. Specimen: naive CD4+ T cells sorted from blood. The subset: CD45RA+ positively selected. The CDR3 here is CASSDSLLGGSIGELFF. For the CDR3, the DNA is TGTGCCAGCAGTGACTCACTTTTGGGCGGGAGCATCGGGGAGCTGTTTTTT.